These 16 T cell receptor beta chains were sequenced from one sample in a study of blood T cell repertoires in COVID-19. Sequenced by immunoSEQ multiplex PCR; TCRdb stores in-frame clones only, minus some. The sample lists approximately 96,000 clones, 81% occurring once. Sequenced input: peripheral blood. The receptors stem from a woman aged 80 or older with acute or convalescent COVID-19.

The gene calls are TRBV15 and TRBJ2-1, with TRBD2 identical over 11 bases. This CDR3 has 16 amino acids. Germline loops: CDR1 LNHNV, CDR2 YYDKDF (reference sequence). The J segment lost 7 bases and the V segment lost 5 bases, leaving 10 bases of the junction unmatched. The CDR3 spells CATSRIAGGFRNEQFF. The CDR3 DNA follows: TGTGCCACCAGCCGGATAGCGGGGGGGTTCAGGAATGAGCAGTTCTTC.

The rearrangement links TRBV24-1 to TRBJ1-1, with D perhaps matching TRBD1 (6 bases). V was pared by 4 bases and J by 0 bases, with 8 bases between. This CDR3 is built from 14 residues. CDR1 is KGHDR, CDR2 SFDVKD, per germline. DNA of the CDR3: TGTGCCACCAGTGACGGACAGTTGAACACTGAAGCTTTCTTT. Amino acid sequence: CATSDGQLNTEAFF.

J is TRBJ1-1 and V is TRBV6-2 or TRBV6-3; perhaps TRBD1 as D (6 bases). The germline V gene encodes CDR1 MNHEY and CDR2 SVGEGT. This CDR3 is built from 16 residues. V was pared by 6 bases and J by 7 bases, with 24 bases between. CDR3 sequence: CASSPWGGGAGDEAFF. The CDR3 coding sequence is TGTGCCAGCAGCCCGTGGGGTGGGGGCGCGGGGGATGAAGCTTTCTTT.

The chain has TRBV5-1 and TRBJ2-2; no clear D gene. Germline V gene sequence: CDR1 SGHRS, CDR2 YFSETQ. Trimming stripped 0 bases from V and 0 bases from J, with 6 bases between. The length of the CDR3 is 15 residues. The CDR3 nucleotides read TGCGCCAGCAGCTTGGCGGAGTCGAACACCGGGGAGCTGTTTTTT. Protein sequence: CASSLAESNTGELFF. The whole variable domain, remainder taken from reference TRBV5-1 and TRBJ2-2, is KAGVTQTPRYLIKTRGQQVTLSCSPISGHRSVSWYQQTPGQGLQFLFEYFSETQRNKGNFPGRFSGRQFSNSRSEMNVSTLELGDSALYLCASSLAESNTGELFFGEGSRLTVL.

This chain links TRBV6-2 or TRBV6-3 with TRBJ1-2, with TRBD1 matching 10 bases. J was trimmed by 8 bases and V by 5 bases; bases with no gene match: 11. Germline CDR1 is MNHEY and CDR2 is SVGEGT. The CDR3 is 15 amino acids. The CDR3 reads CASSKGTGEMDGYTF. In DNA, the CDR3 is TGTGCCAGCAGTAAAGGGACAGGGGAGATGGACGGCTACACCTTC.

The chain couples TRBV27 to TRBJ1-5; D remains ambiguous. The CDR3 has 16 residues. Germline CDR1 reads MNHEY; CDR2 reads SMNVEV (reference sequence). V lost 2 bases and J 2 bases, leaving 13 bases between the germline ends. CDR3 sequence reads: CASSLSFSAGNQPQHF. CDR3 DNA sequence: TGTGCCAGCAGTTTAAGCTTCTCTGCGGGCAATCAGCCCCAGCATTTT.

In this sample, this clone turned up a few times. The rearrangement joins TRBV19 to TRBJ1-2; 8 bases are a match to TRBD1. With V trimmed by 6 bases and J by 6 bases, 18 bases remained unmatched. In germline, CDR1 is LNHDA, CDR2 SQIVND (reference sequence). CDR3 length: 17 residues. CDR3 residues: CASRAAYLPGQANGYTF. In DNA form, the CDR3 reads TGTGCCAGTAGGGCCGCCTATTTACCGGGACAGGCTAATGGCTACACCTTC.

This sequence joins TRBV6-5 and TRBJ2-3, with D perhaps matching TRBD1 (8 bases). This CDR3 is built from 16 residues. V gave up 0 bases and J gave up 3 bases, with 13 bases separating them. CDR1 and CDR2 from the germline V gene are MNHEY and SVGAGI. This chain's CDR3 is CASSYSGQGGTDTQYF. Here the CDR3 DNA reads TGTGCCAGCAGTTACTCCGGACAGGGAGGGACAGATACGCAGTATTTT.

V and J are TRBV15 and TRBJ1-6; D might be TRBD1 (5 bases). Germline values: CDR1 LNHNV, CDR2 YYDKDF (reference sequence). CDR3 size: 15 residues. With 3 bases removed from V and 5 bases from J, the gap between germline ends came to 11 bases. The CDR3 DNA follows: TGTGCCACCAGCAGCCGACAGTTAAATAATTCACCCCTCCACTTT. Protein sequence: CATSSRQLNNSPLHF.

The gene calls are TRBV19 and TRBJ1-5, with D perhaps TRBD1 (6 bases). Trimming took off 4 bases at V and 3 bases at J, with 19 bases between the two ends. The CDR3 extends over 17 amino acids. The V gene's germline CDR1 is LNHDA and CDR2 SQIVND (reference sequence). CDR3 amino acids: CASSTARTALSNQPQHF. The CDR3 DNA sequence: TGTGCCAGTAGTACAGCTCGGACAGCCCTGTCCAATCAGCCCCAGCATTTT.

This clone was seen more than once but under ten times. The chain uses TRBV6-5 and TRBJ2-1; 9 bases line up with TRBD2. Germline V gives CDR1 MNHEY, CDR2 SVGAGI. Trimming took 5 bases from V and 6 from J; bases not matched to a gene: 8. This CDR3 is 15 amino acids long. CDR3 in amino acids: CASSQSGGTINEQFF. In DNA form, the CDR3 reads TGTGCCAGCAGTCAGAGCGGGGGGACAATCAATGAGCAGTTCTTC.

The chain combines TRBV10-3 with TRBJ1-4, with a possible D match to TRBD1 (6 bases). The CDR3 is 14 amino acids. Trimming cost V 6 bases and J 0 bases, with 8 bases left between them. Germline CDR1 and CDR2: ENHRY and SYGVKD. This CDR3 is CAIRDSTTNEKLFF. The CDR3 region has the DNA TGTGCCATCAGGGACAGCACAACTAATGAAAAACTGTTTTTT.

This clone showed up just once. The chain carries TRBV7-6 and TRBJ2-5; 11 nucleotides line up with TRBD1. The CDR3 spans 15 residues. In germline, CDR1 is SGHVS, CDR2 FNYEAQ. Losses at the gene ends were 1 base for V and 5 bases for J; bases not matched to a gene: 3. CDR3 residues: CASSLGTGGSETQYF. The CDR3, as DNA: TGTGCCAGCAGCTTAGGGACAGGGGGCTCGGAGACCCAGTACTTC.

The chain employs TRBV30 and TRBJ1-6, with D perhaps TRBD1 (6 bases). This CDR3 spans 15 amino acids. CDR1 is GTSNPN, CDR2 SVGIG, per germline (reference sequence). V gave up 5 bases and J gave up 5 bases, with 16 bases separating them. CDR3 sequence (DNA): TGTGCCTGGGTACAGAGGAGGACAGATAATTCACCCCTCCACTTT. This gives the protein CAWVQRRTDNSPLHF.

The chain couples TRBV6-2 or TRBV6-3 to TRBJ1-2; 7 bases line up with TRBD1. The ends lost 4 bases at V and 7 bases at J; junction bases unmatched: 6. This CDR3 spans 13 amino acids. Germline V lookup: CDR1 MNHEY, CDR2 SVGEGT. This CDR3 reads CASSLGGTPGYTF. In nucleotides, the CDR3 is TGTGCCAGCAGTTTAGGGGGCACTCCTGGCTACACCTTC.

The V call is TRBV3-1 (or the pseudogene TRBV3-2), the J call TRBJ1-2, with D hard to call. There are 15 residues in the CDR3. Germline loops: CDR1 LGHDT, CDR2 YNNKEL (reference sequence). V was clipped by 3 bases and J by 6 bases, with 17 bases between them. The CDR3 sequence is CASSQFRVAIHGYTF. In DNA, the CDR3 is TGTGCCAGCAGCCAGTTCCGGGTCGCCATTCATGGCTACACCTTC.